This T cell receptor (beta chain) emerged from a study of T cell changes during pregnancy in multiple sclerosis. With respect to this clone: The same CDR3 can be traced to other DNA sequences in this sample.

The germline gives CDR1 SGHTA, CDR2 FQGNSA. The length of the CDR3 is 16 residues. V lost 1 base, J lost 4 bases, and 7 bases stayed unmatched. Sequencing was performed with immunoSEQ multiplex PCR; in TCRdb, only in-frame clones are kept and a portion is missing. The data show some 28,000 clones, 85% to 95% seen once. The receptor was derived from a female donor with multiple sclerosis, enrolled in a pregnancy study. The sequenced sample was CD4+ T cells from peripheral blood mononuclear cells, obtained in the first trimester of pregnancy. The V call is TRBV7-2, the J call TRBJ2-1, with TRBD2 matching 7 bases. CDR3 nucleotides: TGTGCCAGCAGCTTAGTTCGGCTAGCGGTATACAATGAGCAGTTCTTC. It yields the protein CASSLVRLAVYNEQFF. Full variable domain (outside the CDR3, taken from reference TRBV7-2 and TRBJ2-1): GAGVSQSPSNKVTEKGKDVELRCDPISGHTALYWYRQSLGQGLEFLIYFQGNSAPDKSGLPSDRFSAERTGGSVSTLTIQRTQQEDSAVYLCASSLVRLAVYNEQFFGPGTRLTVL.